The rows below give T cell receptor beta chains drawn from one sample of a study of blood T cells in healthy people across ages. TCRdb processed the 5' RACE reads anew with MiXCR; each CDR3 protein has one entry. The profile covers about 1.1 million distinct CDR3 sequences, with 35% to 45% appearing a single time and approximately 14% taken by the ten largest. The sequenced sample was blood. The receptors were gathered from a man aged 18 to 30 in good health. Both conserved end residues are part of each CDR3. D genes are given only for firm matches. Clone size appears in some rows only: once, few, many, or a class for an expanded clone.

j_gene,abundance,d_gene,v_gene,CDR3aa,CDR3nt
TRBJ2-7,few,NA,TRBV29-1,CSVAVYSSYEQYF,TGCAGCGTTGCCGTTTACAGCTCCTACGAGCAGTACTTC
TRBJ2-1,NA,NA,TRBV6-1,CASSLAIESNEQFF,TGTGCCAGCAGTCTAGCAATAGAATCCAACGAGCAGTTCTTC
TRBJ2-7,NA,TRBD2,TRBV7-2,CASSLSTSGLSSYEQYF,TGTGCCAGCAGCCTCAGCACTAGCGGGCTGAGCTCCTACGAGCAGTACTTC
TRBJ1-2,NA,TRBD1,TRBV24-1,CATSEGQGAYGYTF,TGTGCCACCAGTGAAGGACAGGGGGCCTATGGCTACACCTTC
TRBJ2-3,NA,NA,TRBV5-4,CASSYLAQRALASTDTQYF,TGTGCCAGCAGTTATTTAGCACAGCGGGCCCTCGCTAGCACAGATACGCAGTATTTT
TRBJ1-1,NA,NA,TRBV20-1,CSARDWAGSYTEAFF,TGCAGTGCTAGAGATTGGGCGGGGTCATACACTGAAGCTTTCTTT
TRBJ2-3,NA,TRBD2,TRBV10-2,CASSEYRTSVPRYF,TGCGCCAGCAGTGAGTATCGGACTAGCGTTCCGCGGTATTTT
TRBJ1-4,NA,NA,TRBV7-3,CASSLRWGEKLFF,TGTGCCAGCAGCCTCCGCTGGGGGGAAAAACTGTTTTTT
TRBJ2-7,few,NA,TRBV13,CASSKSSYEQYF,TGTGCCAGCAGCAAGAGCTCCTACGAGCAGTACTTC
TRBJ1-5,few,TRBD1,TRBV30,CAWNRGLDQPQHF,TGTGCCTGGAACAGGGGGCTTGATCAGCCCCAGCATTTT
TRBJ2-3,few,TRBD1,TRBV9,CASSDGQGSTDTQYF,TGTGCCAGCAGCGACGGACAGGGGAGCACAGATACGCAGTATTTT
TRBJ2-3,NA,TRBD1,TRBV12-3/TRBV12-4,CASSLRGQVSTDTQYF,TGTGCCAGCAGTTTAAGGGGGCAGGTCAGCACAGATACGCAGTATTTT
TRBJ2-3,NA,TRBD2,TRBV29-1,CSVALAGAADTQYF,TGCAGCGTGGCACTAGCGGGGGCAGCAGATACGCAGTATTTT
TRBJ2-7,NA,TRBD1,TRBV7-2,CASSLVGRRQGRNEQYF,TGTGCCAGCAGCTTAGTAGGTAGGAGACAGGGTCGGAATGAGCAGTACTTC
TRBJ2-7,few,NA,TRBV28,CASSSRWTRAYEQYF,TGTGCCAGCAGTTCACGCTGGACGAGAGCCTACGAGCAGTACTTC
TRBJ1-4,few,TRBD1,TRBV3-1,CASSQVGQGTNGEKLFF,TGTGCCAGCAGCCAAGTCGGACAGGGGACTAATGGTGAAAAACTGTTTTTT
TRBJ2-7,many,TRBD1,TRBV12-3/TRBV12-4,CASSPDRGYEQYF,TGTGCCAGCAGTCCCGACAGGGGCTACGAGCAGTACTTC
TRBJ1-2,few,NA,TRBV4-1,CASSQGGQHNYGYTF,TGCGCCAGCAGCCAAGGAGGGCAGCATAACTATGGCTACACCTTC